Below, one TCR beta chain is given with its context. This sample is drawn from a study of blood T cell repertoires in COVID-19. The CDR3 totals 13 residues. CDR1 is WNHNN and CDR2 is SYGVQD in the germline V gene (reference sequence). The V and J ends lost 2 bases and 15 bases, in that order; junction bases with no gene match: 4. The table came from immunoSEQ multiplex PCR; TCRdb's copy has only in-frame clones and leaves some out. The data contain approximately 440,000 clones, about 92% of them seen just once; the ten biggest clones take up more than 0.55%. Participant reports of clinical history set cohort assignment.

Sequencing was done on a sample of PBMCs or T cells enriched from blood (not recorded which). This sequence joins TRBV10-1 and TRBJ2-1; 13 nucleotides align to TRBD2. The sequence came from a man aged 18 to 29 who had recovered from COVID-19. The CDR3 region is CASSEGLAGEGFF. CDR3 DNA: TGCGCCAGCAGTGAGGGACTAGCGGGAGAGGGGTTCTTC.